The T cell receptor (beta chain) under discussion was sequenced for a study of metastatic and nonmetastatic thyroid tumors. Patients had received no treatment of any kind before thyroid surgery. TCRdb reassembled clones from the PCR reads with MiXCR. The sample lists 21,000 or so clones, 15% to 19% seen once, with around 19% in the top ten. As to this clone: Compared with germline, one end of the junction differs, possibly owing to a read error.

The CDR3 is 11 residues long. The chain carries TRBV12-3 or TRBV12-4 and TRBJ2-7; no clear D gene. The sequenced sample was blood. The TCR sequence derives from a female donor with papillary thyroid cancer or a benign thyroid nodule (not recorded which). Some clones in this sample may be carry-over from other donors' samples. CDR3 coding DNA: TGTGCCAGCAGTTTATCGAACGAGCAGCACTTC. Translation gives CASSLSNEQHF.